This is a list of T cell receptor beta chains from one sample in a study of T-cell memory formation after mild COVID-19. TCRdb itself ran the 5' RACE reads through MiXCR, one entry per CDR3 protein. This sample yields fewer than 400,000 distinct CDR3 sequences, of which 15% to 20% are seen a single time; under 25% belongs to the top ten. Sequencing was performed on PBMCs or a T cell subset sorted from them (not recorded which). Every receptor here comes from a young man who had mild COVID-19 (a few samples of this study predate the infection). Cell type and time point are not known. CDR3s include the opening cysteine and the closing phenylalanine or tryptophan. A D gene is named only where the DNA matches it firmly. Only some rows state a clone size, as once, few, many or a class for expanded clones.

CASSQAEGVSNQPQHF TGCGCCAGCAGCCAAGCAGAAGGGGTCTCCAATCAGCCCCAGCATTTT NA TRBJ1-5 NA TRBV4-1
CASSPRGGNTYNEQFF TGTGCCAGCAGCCCCCGGGGGGGGAATACCTACAATGAGCAGTTCTTC few TRBJ2-1 TRBD2 TRBV9
CASSSRPRIPNQPQHF TGCGCCAGCAGCTCCCGACCCAGGATCCCAAATCAGCCCCAGCATTTT few TRBJ1-5 NA TRBV5-1
CASSEWRGGNSPLHF TGTGCCAGCAGTGAGTGGAGGGGGGGGAATTCACCCCTCCACTTT NA TRBJ1-6 NA TRBV6-1
CASSRRGNTGELFF TGCGCCAGCAGCCGCAGGGGTAACACCGGGGAGCTGTTTTTT few TRBJ2-2 NA TRBV4-3
CASSAGTEDTIYF TGTGCCAGCAGCGCCGGGACTGAGGACACCATATATTTT NA TRBJ1-3 NA TRBV9
CASSREGVNTEAFF TGTGCCAGCAGTAGAGAAGGGGTGAACACTGAAGCTTTCTTT NA TRBJ1-1 NA TRBV2
CASSHRDSNQPQHF TGTGCCAGCAGCCACAGGGATAGCAATCAGCCCCAGCATTTT NA TRBJ1-5 NA TRBV4-2
CASSSWGAYTGELFF TGTGCCAGCAGCTCTTGGGGGGCTTATACCGGGGAGCTGTTTTTT NA TRBJ2-2 NA TRBV11-1
CASRESSYNEQFF TGTGCCAGCCGCGAGAGCTCCTACAATGAGCAGTTCTTC few TRBJ2-1 NA TRBV6-6
CATSDLRSGNTIYF TGTGCCACCAGTGATTTGCGCTCTGGAAACACCATATATTTT many TRBJ1-3 NA TRBV24-1
CASSLGGKDEQFF TGCGCCAGCAGCTTAGGGGGTAAGGATGAGCAGTTCTTC NA TRBJ2-1 NA TRBV5-1
CASSWRYGGTRDTQYF TGTGCCAGCAGTTGGCGGTACGGGGGCACGCGAGATACGCAGTATTTT many TRBJ2-3 NA TRBV6-5
CASSLRTGTNSPLHF TGCGCCAGCAGCCTGCGGACGGGAACTAATTCACCCCTCCACTTT many TRBJ1-6 NA TRBV4-1
CASSFGGLNQPQHF TGCGCCAGCAGCTTCGGGGGGCTGAATCAGCCCCAGCATTTT NA TRBJ1-5 NA TRBV5-1
CSVGDQPQHF TGCAGCGTGGGGGATCAGCCCCAGCATTTT NA TRBJ1-5 NA TRBV29-1
CSARGQGWASRHTEAFF TGCAGTGCTAGAGGACAGGGATGGGCATCGCGGCACACTGAAGCTTTCTTT few TRBJ1-1 TRBD1 TRBV20-1
CASSPGSTDTQYF TGTGCCAGCAGCCCGGGGTCCACAGATACGCAGTATTTT many TRBJ2-3 NA TRBV7-9
CSASRPYNEQFF TGCAGTGCTAGTAGACCGTACAATGAGCAGTTCTTC few TRBJ2-1 NA TRBV20-1
CASSLASDSYGYTF TGCGCCAGCAGCTTGGCCTCAGACAGCTATGGCTACACCTTC few TRBJ1-2 NA TRBV5-1
CASSSLAGETQYF TGTGCCAGCAGCTCGCTAGCGGGGGAGACCCAGTACTTC few TRBJ2-5 TRBD2 TRBV5-8
CASSKDRRKLFF TGTGCCAGCAGCAAGGACAGGCGGAAGCTGTTTTTT NA TRBJ1-4 TRBD1 TRBV5-5
CASRSGEGMTEAFF TGTGCCAGCCGGTCAGGGGAGGGGATGACTGAAGCTTTCTTT NA TRBJ1-1 NA TRBV3-1
CASSQMTGAYTDTQYF TGTGCCAGCAGCCAGATGACAGGGGCCTACACAGATACGCAGTATTTT few TRBJ2-3 TRBD1 TRBV7-9
CAMGPRGQDGEQYF TGTGCCATGGGCCCGAGGGGGCAAGATGGCGAGCAGTACTTC many TRBJ2-7 TRBD1 TRBV10-3
CASSLALGNSYNEQFF TGTGCCAGCAGCTTGGCCTTGGGGAACTCCTACAATGAGCAGTTCTTC NA TRBJ2-1 NA TRBV5-6
CASSEPSSLVRKAFF TGTGCCAGCAGTGAACCATCTAGCCTAGTGAGGAAAGCTTTCTTT NA TRBJ1-1 NA TRBV25-1
CASSLPGQGHGYTF TGTGCCAGCAGCTTACCGGGACAGGGCCATGGCTACACCTTC NA TRBJ1-2 TRBD1 TRBV7-2
CASSYSAGAILGGYTF TGTGCCAGCAGTTACTCGGCAGGGGCCATTCTGGGGGGCTACACCTTC few TRBJ1-2 NA TRBV6-5
CASRDYAGANTGELFF TGTGCCAGCAGGGATTATGCAGGAGCTAACACCGGGGAGCTGTTTTTT NA TRBJ2-2 NA TRBV6-1
CASSPGTDHYGYTF TGTGCCAGCAGTCCCGGGACAGATCACTATGGCTACACCTTC NA TRBJ1-2 TRBD1 TRBV12-3/TRBV12-4
CASRQGPSNEAFF TGTGCCAGCAGGCAGGGTCCAAGCAATGAAGCTTTCTTT NA TRBJ1-1 NA TRBV7-2
CASSSSGDNTQYF TGTGCCAGCAGCTCTAGCGGAGATAATACGCAGTATTTT few TRBJ2-3 TRBD2 TRBV7-2
CATGVSPLHF TGTGCCACGGGGGTTTCACCCCTCCACTTT few TRBJ1-6 NA TRBV5-5
CASNRASGGYEQYF TGTGCCAGCAACCGGGCTAGCGGGGGGTACGAGCAGTACTTC NA TRBJ2-7 TRBD2 TRBV6-2/TRBV6-3
CASSLRSRTDTQYF TGCGCCAGCAGCTTGCGATCCAGGACAGATACGCAGTATTTT once TRBJ2-3 NA TRBV5-1
CASTRGPEETQYF TGTGCCAGCACTCGGGGGCCAGAGGAGACCCAGTACTTC few TRBJ2-5 NA TRBV12-3/TRBV12-4
CASREVPNEQFF TGTGCCAGCCGGGAGGTCCCAAATGAGCAGTTCTTC NA TRBJ2-1 TRBD2 TRBV6-2/TRBV6-3
CASSQGRFGLTPQETQYF TGCGCCAGCAGCCAAGGGAGGTTCGGACTAACACCACAAGAGACCCAGTACTTC few TRBJ2-5 NA TRBV4-1
CASSRGRGGLHNF TGTGCCAGCAGCCGAGGGCGGGGGGGCCTTCACAACTTC NA TRBJ2-4 TRBD2 TRBV6-2/TRBV6-3
CASSQGLQETQYF TGTGCTAGCAGCCAGGGACTCCAAGAGACCCAGTACTTC many TRBJ2-5 NA TRBV3-1
CASSLSLGPHTDTQYF TGCGCCAGCAGCTTGTCCCTCGGACCCCACACAGATACGCAGTATTTT NA TRBJ2-3 NA TRBV5-1
CASSLTLNSNQPQHF TGTGCCAGCAGTTTAACATTGAATAGCAATCAGCCCCAGCATTTT few TRBJ1-5 NA TRBV12-3/TRBV12-4
CSVELGVNEQFF TGCAGCGTTGAGCTGGGGGTCAATGAGCAGTTCTTC few TRBJ2-1 NA TRBV29-1
CASSLGRVGYGYTF TGTGCCAGCAGCTTAGGCAGGGTCGGGTATGGCTACACCTTC few TRBJ1-2 NA TRBV7-2
CASSPLGQETQYF TGTGCCAGCTCACCACTAGGCCAAGAGACCCAGTACTTC few TRBJ2-5 NA TRBV18
CASSLESGPNSPLHF TGCGCCAGCAGCTTGGAGTCGGGTCCGAATTCACCCCTCCACTTT NA TRBJ1-6 NA TRBV5-1
CASSQYRGSVNTEAFF TGTGCCAGCAGCCAGTACAGGGGTTCAGTGAACACTGAAGCTTTCTTT few TRBJ1-1 TRBD1 TRBV5-6
CASSRTGLSGNTIYF TGCGCCAGCAGCCGGACAGGCCTCTCTGGAAACACCATATATTTT NA TRBJ1-3 TRBD1 TRBV5-1
CASSSTTSGAYTQYF TGTGCCAGCAGCTCGACGACTAGCGGGGCATATACGCAGTATTTT many TRBJ2-3 TRBD2 TRBV5-4
CASSQDRTSDEQYF TGTGCCAGCAGCCAAGATCGAACTAGCGACGAGCAGTACTTC many TRBJ2-7 TRBD2 TRBV4-2
CASSQLLIGEAFF TGTGCCAGCAGCCAACTGTTGATAGGGGAAGCTTTCTTT few TRBJ1-1 NA TRBV3-1
CASSVGGVTNVLTF TGTGCCAGCAGCGTAGGGGGAGTAACCAACGTCCTGACTTTC few TRBJ2-6 NA TRBV9
CATSDFSPSGSPAGTQYF TGTGCCACCAGTGATTTCAGTCCTAGCGGATCACCAGCGGGGACCCAGTACTTC once TRBJ2-5 TRBD2 TRBV24-1
CASSLAEDGNQPQHF TGTGCCAGCAGTTTGGCCGAGGACGGCAATCAGCCCCAGCATTTT NA TRBJ1-5 NA TRBV12-3/TRBV12-4
CAIRKNRENTGELFF TGTGCCATCAGAAAGAACAGGGAGAACACCGGGGAGCTGTTTTTT NA TRBJ2-2 NA TRBV10-3
CASSPGIGETQYF TGCGCCAGCAGCCCAGGGATAGGAGAGACCCAGTACTTC NA TRBJ2-5 NA TRBV4-3